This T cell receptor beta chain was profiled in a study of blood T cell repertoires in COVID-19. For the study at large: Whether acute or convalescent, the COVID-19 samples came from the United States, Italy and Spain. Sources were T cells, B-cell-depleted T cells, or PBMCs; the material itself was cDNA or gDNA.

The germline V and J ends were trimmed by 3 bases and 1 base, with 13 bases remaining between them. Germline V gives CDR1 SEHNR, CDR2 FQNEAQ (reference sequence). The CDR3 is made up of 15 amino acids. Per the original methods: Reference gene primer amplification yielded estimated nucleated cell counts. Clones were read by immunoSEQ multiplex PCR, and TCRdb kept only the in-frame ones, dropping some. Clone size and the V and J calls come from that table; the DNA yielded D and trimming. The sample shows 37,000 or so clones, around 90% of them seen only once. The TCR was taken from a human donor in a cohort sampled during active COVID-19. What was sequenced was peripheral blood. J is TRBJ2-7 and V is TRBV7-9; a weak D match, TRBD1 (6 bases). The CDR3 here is CASSLGAGASYEQYF. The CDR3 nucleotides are TGTGCCAGCAGCTTGGGCGCAGGGGCTTCCTACGAGCAGTACTTC.